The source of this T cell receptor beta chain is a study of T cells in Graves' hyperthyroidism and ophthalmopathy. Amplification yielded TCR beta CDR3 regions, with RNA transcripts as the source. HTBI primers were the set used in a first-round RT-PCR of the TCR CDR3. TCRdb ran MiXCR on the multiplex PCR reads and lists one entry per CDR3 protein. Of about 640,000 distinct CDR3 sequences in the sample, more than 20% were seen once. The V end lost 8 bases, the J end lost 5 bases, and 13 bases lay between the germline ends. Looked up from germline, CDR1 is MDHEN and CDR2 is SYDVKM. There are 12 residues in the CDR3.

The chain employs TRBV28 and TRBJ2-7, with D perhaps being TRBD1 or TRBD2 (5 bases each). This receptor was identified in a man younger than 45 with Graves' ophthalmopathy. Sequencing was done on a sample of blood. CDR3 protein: CASRGPRNEQYF. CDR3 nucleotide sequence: TGTGCCAGCCGGGGACCGCGCAACGAGCAGTACTTC.